The 2 T cell receptor beta chains below all came from one sample that was sequenced in a study of blood T cell repertoires in COVID-19 (dated by TCRdb to the early 2020s). Preparation of the library involved the immunoSEQ multiplex PCR assay. In TCRdb, the immuneACCESS table is reduced to in-frame sequences with V and J assigned. These tables do not hold every clone; where another copy was compared, an unresolved V gene accounts for under half, and the others remain unexplained. Across this sample there are under 300,000 clones, with over 75% seen only once. The biggest ten clones account for 2.4% of the sample. What was sequenced was PBMCs or T cells enriched from blood (not recorded which). The receptors were sampled from a young woman who had recovered from COVID-19.

The chain has TRBV21-1 and TRBJ2-1; the D segment call TRBD2 is taken from the table without a DNA check. TRBV21-1 is a documented pseudogene. This CDR3 has 12 amino acids. CDR3 nucleotides: TGTGCCAGCACCCCACCACGGGTGGAGCAGTTCTTC. Translated, it gives CASTPPRVEQFF.

The chain uses TRBV5-4 and TRBJ1-4; possibly TRBD1 for D (5 bases). CDR3 length: 14 amino acids. V dropped 4 bases and J dropped 8 bases, with 15 bases sitting between them. Germline CDR1 is SGHNT and CDR2 is YYREEE (reference sequence). The CDR3 nucleotides are TGTGCCAGCAGCCTCCAGGGTTTCAGGGAAAAACTGTTTTTT. Its translation: CASSLQGFREKLFF.